This T cell receptor (beta chain) was retrieved from a study of control samples from healthy donors and cancer patients. Libraries were prepared by immunoSEQ multiplex PCR; TCRdb keeps only in-frame clonotypes and omits some of them. The data contain tens of thousands of clones, approximately 87% of them singletons. This clonotype was obtained from a man aged 55 to 70 in good health. Source material: blood.

This CDR3 reads CASSLQGGQPQHF. CDR3 in DNA: TGCGCCAGCAGCTTGCAGGGAGGTCAGCCCCAGCATTTT. The chain has TRBV5-1 and TRBJ1-5; TRBD1 might be the D (5 bases). CDR1 is SGHRS and CDR2 is YFSETQ in the germline V gene. CDR3 length equals 13 residues. V was pared by 1 base and J by 6 bases, with 8 bases between. Looking up the rest from reference TRBV5-1 and TRBJ1-5 gives the full variable domain: KAGVTQTPRYLIKTRGQQVTLSCSPISGHRSVSWYQQTPGQGLQFLFEYFSETQRNKGNFPGRFSGRQFSNSRSEMNVSTLELGDSALYLCASSLQGGQPQHFGDGTRLSIL.